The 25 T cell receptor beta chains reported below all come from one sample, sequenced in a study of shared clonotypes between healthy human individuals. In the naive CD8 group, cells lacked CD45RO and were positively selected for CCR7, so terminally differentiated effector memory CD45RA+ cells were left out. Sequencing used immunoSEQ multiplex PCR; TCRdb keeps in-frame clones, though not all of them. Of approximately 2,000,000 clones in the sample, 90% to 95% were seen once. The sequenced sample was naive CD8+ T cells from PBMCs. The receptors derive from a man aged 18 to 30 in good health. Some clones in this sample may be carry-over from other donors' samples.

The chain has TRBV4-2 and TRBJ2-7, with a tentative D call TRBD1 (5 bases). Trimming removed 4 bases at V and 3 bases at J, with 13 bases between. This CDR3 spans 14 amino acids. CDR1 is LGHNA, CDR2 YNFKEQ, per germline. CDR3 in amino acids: CASSPREWDYEQYF. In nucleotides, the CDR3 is TGTGCCAGCAGCCCCAGGGAATGGGACTACGAGCAGTACTTC.

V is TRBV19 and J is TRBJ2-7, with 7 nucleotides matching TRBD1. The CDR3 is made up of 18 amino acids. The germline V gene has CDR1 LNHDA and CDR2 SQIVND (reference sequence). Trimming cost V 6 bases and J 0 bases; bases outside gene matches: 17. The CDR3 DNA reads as TGTGCCAGTAGCCCCTACCCGACAGGGAGTATACCCTCCTACGAGCAGTACTTC. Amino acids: CASSPYPTGSIPSYEQYF. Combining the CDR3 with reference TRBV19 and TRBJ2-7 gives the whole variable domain DGGITQSPKYLFRKEGQNVTLSCEQNLNHDAMYWYRQDPGQGLRLIYYSQIVNDFQKGDIAEGYSVSREKKESFPLTVTSAQKNPTAFYLCASSPYPTGSIPSYEQYFGPGTRLTVT.

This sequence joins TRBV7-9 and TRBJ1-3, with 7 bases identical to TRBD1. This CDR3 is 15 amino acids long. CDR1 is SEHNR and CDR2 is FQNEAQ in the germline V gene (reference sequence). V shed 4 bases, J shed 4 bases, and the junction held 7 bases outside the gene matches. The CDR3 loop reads CASSSNRGEGNTIYF. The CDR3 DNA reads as TGTGCCAGCAGCTCGAACAGGGGAGAGGGAAACACCATATATTTT.

The CDR3 coding sequence is TGTGCCAGCAGCTTAAGTACAGGACGCTCCTATAATTCACCCCTCCACTTT. As protein: CASSLSTGRSYNSPLHF. The chain links TRBV11-1 to TRBJ1-6, with a weak D call TRBD1 (5 bases). The CDR3 has 17 amino acids. CDR1 and CDR2 from the germline V gene are SGHAT and FQDESV (reference sequence). V was pared by 2 bases and J by 0 bases, with 11 bases between.

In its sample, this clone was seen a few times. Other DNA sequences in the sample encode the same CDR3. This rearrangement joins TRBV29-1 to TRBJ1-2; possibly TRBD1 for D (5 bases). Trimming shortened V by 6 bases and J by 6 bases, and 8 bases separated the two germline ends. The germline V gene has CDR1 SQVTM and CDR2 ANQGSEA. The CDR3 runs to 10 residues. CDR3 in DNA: TGCAGCGTAGGGACTGATGGCTACACCTTC. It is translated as CSVGTDGYTF.

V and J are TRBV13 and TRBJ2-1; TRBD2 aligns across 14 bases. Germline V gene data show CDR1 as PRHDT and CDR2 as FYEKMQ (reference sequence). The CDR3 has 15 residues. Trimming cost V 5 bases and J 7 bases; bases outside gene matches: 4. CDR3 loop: CASSPGTSGSNEQFF. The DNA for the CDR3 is TGTGCCAGCAGCCCTGGGACTAGCGGGAGTAATGAGCAGTTCTTC.

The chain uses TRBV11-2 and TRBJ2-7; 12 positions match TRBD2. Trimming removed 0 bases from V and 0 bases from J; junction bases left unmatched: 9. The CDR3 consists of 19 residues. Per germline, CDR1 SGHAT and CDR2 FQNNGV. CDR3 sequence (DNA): TGTGCCAGCAGCTTAGAGTTCGGACTAGCGGGAAGGAGCTCCTACGAGCAGTACTTC. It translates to CASSLEFGLAGRSSYEQYF.

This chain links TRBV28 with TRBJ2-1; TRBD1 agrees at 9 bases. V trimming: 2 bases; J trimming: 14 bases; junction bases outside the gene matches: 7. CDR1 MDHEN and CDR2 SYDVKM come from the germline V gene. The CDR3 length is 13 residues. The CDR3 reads CASSLRLGQGEFF. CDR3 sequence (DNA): TGTGCCAGCAGTTTAAGGTTGGGACAGGGTGAGTTCTTC. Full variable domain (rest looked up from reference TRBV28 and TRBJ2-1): DVKVTQSSRYLVKRTGEKVFLECVQDMDHENMFWYRQDPGLGLRLIYFSYDVKMKEKGDIPEGYSVSREKKERFSLILESASTNQTSMYLCASSLRLGQGEFFGPGTRLTVL.

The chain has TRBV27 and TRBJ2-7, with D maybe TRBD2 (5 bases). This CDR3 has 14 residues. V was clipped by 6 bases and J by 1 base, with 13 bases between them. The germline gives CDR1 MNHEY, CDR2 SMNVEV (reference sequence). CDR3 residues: CASSDPLASYEQYF. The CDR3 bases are TGTGCCAGCAGCGACCCTCTAGCATCCTACGAGCAGTACTTC.

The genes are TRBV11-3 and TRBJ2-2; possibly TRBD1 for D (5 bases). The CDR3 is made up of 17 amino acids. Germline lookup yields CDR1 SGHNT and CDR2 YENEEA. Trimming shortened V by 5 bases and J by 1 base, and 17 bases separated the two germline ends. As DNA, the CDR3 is TGTGCCAGCAGCCCTACCGATAACCAGGGGAACACCGGGGAGCTGTTTTTT. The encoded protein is CASSPTDNQGNTGELFF.

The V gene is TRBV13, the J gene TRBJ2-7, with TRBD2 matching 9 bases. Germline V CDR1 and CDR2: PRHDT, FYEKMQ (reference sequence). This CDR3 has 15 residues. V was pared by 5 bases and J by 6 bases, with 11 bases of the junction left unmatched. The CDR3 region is CASSPGLAGTAEQYF. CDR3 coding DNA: TGTGCCAGCAGCCCGGGGCTAGCGGGGACGGCCGAGCAGTACTTC.

CDR3 bases: TGTGCCAGCAGCCCAGTCACCCCAAGCGGAACCTACGAGCAGTACTTC. Amino acids: CASSPVTPSGTYEQYF. The chain has TRBV11-2 and TRBJ2-7, with D perhaps TRBD2 (5 bases). Germline V gene lookup returns CDR1 SGHAT and CDR2 FQNNGV. The ends were cut back, 5 bases at V and 2 bases at J, with 19 bases in the middle. The CDR3 consists of 16 residues.

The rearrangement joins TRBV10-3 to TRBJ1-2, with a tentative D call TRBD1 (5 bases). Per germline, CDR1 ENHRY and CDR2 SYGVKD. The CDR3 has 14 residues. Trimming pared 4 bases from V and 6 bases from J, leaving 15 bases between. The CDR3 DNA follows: TGTGCCATCAGTGCACGAGGGGCCCCCCATGGCTACACCTTC. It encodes CAISARGAPHGYTF.

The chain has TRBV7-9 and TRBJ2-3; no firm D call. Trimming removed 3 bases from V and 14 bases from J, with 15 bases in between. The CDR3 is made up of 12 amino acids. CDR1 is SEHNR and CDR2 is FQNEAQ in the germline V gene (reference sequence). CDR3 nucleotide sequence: TGTGCCAGCAGCTTCAGTTCTCCATGGCCGTATTTT. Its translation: CASSFSSPWPYF. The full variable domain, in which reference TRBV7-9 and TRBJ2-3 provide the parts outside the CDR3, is DTGVSQNPRHKITKRGQNVTFRCDPISEHNRLYWYRQTLGQGPEFLTYFQNEAQLEKSRLLSDRFSAERPKGSFSTLEIQRTEQGDSAMYLCASSFSSPWPYFGPGTRLTVL.

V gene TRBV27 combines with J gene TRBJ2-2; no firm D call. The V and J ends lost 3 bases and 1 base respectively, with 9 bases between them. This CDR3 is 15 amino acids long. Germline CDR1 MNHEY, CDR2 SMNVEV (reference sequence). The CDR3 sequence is CASSFISGNTGELFF. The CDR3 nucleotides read TGTGCCAGCAGTTTCATCTCAGGGAACACCGGGGAGCTGTTTTTT.

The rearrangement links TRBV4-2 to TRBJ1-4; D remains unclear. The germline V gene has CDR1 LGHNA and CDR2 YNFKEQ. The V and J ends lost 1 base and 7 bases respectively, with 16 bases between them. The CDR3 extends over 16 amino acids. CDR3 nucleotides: TGTGCCAGCAGCCAAGTCGACGGGGATCTCTCTGAAAAACTGTTTTTT. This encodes CASSQVDGDLSEKLFF.

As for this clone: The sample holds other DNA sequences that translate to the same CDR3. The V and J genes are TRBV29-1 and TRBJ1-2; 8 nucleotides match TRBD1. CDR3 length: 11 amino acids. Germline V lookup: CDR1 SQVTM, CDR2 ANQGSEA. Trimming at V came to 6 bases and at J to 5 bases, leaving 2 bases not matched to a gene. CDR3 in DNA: TGCAGCGTGACAGGGGCATATGGCTACACCTTC. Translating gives CSVTGAYGYTF.

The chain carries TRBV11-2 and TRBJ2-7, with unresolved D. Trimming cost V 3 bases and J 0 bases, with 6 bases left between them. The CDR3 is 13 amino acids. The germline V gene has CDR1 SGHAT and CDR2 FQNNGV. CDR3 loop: CASSFPPSYEQYF. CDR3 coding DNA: TGTGCCAGCAGCTTTCCCCCCTCCTACGAGCAGTACTTC.

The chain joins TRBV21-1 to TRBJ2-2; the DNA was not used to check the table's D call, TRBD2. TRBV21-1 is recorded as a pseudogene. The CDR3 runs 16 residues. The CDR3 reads CASTRLERVNTGELFF. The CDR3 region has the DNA TGTGCCAGCACCCGTTTGGAGCGGGTGAACACCGGGGAGCTGTTTTTT.

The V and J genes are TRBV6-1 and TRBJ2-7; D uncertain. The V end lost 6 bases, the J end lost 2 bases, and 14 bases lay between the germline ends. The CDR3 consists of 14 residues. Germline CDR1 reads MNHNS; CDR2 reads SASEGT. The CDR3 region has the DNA TGTGCCAGCAGCGGGCACTCCAAACCCTACGAGCAGTACTTC. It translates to CASSGHSKPYEQYF.

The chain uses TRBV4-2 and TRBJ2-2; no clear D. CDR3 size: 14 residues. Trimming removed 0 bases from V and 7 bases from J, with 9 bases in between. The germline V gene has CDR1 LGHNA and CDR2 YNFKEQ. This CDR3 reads CASSQDSNDGELFF. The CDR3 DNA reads TGTGCCAGCAGCCAAGATTCTAACGACGGGGAGCTGTTTTTT.

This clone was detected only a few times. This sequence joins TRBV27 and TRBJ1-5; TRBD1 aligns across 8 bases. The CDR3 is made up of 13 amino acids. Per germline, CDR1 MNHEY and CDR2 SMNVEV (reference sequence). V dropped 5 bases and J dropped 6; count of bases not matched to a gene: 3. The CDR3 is CASSTDRVQPQHF. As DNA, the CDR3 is TGTGCCAGCAGTACGGACAGGGTTCAGCCCCAGCATTTT.

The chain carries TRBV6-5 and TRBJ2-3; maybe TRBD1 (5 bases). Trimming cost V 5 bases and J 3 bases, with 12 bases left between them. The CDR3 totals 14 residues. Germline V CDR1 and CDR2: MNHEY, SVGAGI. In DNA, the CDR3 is TGTGCCAGCAGTAGGGGAAGACTGACAGATACGCAGTATTTT. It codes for CASSRGRLTDTQYF.

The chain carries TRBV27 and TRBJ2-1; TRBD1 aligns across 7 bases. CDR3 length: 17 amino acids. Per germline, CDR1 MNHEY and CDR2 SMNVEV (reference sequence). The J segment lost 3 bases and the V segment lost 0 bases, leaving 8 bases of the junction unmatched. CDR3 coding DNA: TGTGCCAGCAGTTTATCTTTTCGTGGGACAGACTACAATGAGCAGTTCTTC. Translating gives CASSLSFRGTDYNEQFF.

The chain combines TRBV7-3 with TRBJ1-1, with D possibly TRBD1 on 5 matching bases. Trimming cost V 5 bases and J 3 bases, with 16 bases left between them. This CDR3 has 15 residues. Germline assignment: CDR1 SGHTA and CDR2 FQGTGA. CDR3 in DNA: TGTGCCAGCAGCCCGCTCGGGACGGTGGACACTGAAGCTTTCTTT. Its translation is CASSPLGTVDTEAFF.